Below, one T cell receptor beta chain is given with its context. The assay was immunoSEQ multiplex PCR, and TCRdb's table has in-frame clones only and misses some. The table records 150,000 to 200,000 clones, 80% of them present only once. CDR3 length equals 18 residues. This entry is derived from a study of blood T cell repertoires in COVID-19. The sample taken for sequencing was PBMCs or T cells enriched from blood (not recorded which). V is TRBV21-1 and J is TRBJ2-5; the DNA was not compared with TRBD1, the D call given in the table. TRBV21-1 is listed as a pseudogene. This receptor was identified in a woman aged 60-70 years who had recovered from COVID-19. CDR3 sequence reads: CASSARVGRRNLQETQYF. The CDR3 nucleotides read TGTGCCAGCAGCGCAAGAGTGGGGCGCAGAAACCTCCAAGAGACCCAGTACTTC.